This T cell receptor beta chain comes out of a study of shared clonotypes between healthy human individuals. Study-level results: The study found about 4.6% of naive CD4 clonotypes shared across a handful of donors.

Repertoires were generated with immunoSEQ multiplex PCR, while TCRdb's copy carries only in-frame clones and drops some. This table has millions of clones, 93% appearing once. Terminally differentiated effector memory CD45RA+ cells were left out of the naive CD8 fraction, which was CD45RO-negative and positively selected for CCR7. To note about this clone: Its antigen is unidentified.

V lost 0 bases to trimming and J lost 3 bases; unmatched junction nucleotides: 3. Per the germline V gene, CDR1 is MNHEY and CDR2 is SMNVEV (reference sequence). This CDR3 has 15 residues. The sample taken for sequencing was naive CD8+ T cells from PBMCs. This TCR came from a young man in good health. Some clones in this sample may be carry-over from other donors' samples. The V gene is TRBV27, the J gene TRBJ2-7; 9 positions match TRBD1. This CDR3 is CASSLSPGQGYEQYF. The CDR3 DNA reads as TGTGCCAGCAGTTTATCGCCGGGACAGGGCTACGAGCAGTACTTC.